This TCR beta chain was captured in a study of blood T cell repertoires in COVID-19. At the level of the study: Samples taken during acute and convalescent COVID-19 were collected in the United States, Italy and Spain. Sources were T cells, B-cell-depleted T cells, or PBMCs; the material itself was cDNA or gDNA.

TCRdb keeps only in-frame clones here, not all; method: immunoSEQ multiplex PCR. The data hold 130,000 to 150,000 clones, with approximately 80% observed a single time. V gave up 3 bases and J gave up 0 bases; unmatched junction bases: 8. There are 17 residues in the CDR3. The germline CDR1 and CDR2 sequences are KGHSH and LQKENI. Source material: peripheral blood. V usage is TRBV18 and J usage is TRBJ1-1; 9 nucleotides line up with TRBD1. The clonotype was recovered from a human donor in a cohort sampled during active COVID-19. Written as DNA, the CDR3 is TGTGCCAGCTCACCGACCCGGACAGGGGTTTTGAACACTGAAGCTTTCTTT. This sequence encodes CASSPTRTGVLNTEAFF.